This section outlines one T cell receptor (beta chain) sequence together with its context. Its target is unknown. Oncomine TCR Beta short-read sequencing was applied to DNA from cultured CD4+ T cells. TCRdb reanalysed the PCR reads using MiXCR and keeps one entry per CDR3 protein. The table has under 20,000 distinct CDR3 sequences, around 56% seen once; the top ten hold 7.5% to 9%. The CDR3 has 14 residues. The V and J ends lost 8 bases and 7 bases, in that order; junction bases with no gene match: 10. The germline CDR1 and CDR2 sequences are MNHNS and SASEGT. These data come from a study of vaccination and CD4 T cells after COVID-19. Background on the study: Nasal swab PCR showed SARS-CoV-2 in convalescent patients, some ten with mild and one with severe disease. Cultures serving as controls received a peptide pool (CEFX or HIV-1 Nef) or no peptide. Two Hispanic individuals were among six male and four female convalescent patients.

The treatment is: approximately 11-day PBMC culture with coronavirus spike peptide pools or control peptides (ViraFEST assay). Sequences were obtained from CD4+ T cells from blood, cultured in vitro. V usage is TRBV6-1 and J usage is TRBJ2-1; 8 nucleotides agree with TRBD1. The receptor comes from a human donor who had recovered from COVID-19. This CDR3 is CASEGDRTGNEQFF. CDR3 DNA: TGTGCCAGCGAGGGGGACAGGACTGGGAATGAGCAGTTCTTC.